A single sample is the source of the 3 T cell receptor beta chains below, sequenced in a study of cytotoxic CD8 clonotypes in ibrutinib-treated CLL. Data came from immunoSEQ multiplex PCR; TCRdb stores just in-frame clones and leaves some out. Of 20,000 to 30,000 clones in the sample, nearly 80% were seen once. Sequencing was performed on PBMCs, taken before ibrutinib treatment. These receptors were taken from a human donor with chronic lymphocytic leukemia.

The V and J genes are TRBV6-5 and TRBJ2-5; D not resolved. CDR3 size: 15 residues. V was cut by 2 bases and J by 1 base, with 11 bases left in between. Germline loops: CDR1 MNHEY, CDR2 SVGAGI. The DNA of the CDR3 is TGTGCCAGCAGTTACACATCTATCCCCCAAGAGACCCAGTACTTC. Translated: CASSYTSIPQETQYF.

This chain uses TRBV6-5 with TRBJ1-1, with D possibly matching TRBD1 (5 bases). V was pared by 4 bases and J by 4 bases, with 10 bases between. The germline V gene has CDR1 MNHEY and CDR2 SVGAGI. The CDR3 is made up of 13 amino acids. In DNA form, the CDR3 reads TGTGCCAGCAGTTGGGGACCGGGCACTGAAGCTTTCTTT. Its protein product is CASSWGPGTEAFF.

The chain links TRBV28 to TRBJ2-5, with D possibly being TRBD1 (5 bases). The CDR3 length is 13 residues. Per germline, CDR1 MDHEN and CDR2 SYDVKM. V lost 2 bases and J 7 bases, leaving 11 bases between the germline ends. The CDR3 loop reads CASSLRQSGTQYF. Written as DNA, the CDR3 is TGTGCCAGCAGTTTACGACAGAGTGGGACCCAGTACTTC.